A selection of T cell receptor beta chains follows, all from one sample in a study of identical twins. TCRdb analysed the 5' RACE reads with MiXCR anew, one entry per CDR3 protein. The profile shows around 490,000 distinct CDR3 sequences, roughly an eighth of them singletons. A further study also used this sample, focusing on yellow fever vaccine responses in identical twins.

The sequencing sample was made of CD4+ T cells sorted from blood. These receptors came from a woman aged 18-29 years in good health. The CDR3 runs from the conserved cysteine through the conserved F or W. A D gene is named only where the DNA matches it firmly. Where a row states a size, it is once, few, many or the class of an expanded clone; other rows omit it.

cdr3_aa: CASGRSGAYNEQFF
cdr3_nt: TGTGCCAGCGGTAGGAGCGGGGCCTACAATGAGCAGTTCTTC
d_call: TRBD2
clone_size: few
v_call: TRBV7-2
j_call: TRBJ2-1

cdr3_aa: CASSEETGSNQPQHF
cdr3_nt: TGTGCCAGCAGTGAAGAAACAGGCAGCAATCAGCCCCAGCATTTT
d_call: .
clone_size: few
v_call: TRBV2
j_call: TRBJ1-5

cdr3_aa: CASTRSSGGFQETQYF
cdr3_nt: TGTGCCAGCACCCGAAGTAGCGGGGGTTTCCAAGAGACCCAGTACTTC
d_call: TRBD2
clone_size: .
v_call: TRBV3-1
j_call: TRBJ2-5

cdr3_aa: CSARDEMTSRNEQFF
cdr3_nt: TGCAGTGCTAGAGATGAAATGACTAGCCGCAATGAGCAGTTCTTC
d_call: TRBD2
clone_size: many
v_call: TRBV20-1
j_call: TRBJ2-1

cdr3_aa: CASSATGSTEAFF
cdr3_nt: TGTGCCAGCAGCGCAACAGGGTCCACTGAAGCTTTCTTT
d_call: .
clone_size: many
v_call: TRBV6-1
j_call: TRBJ1-1

cdr3_aa: CSARPGGGRGGELFF
cdr3_nt: TGCAGTGCTAGACCCGGCGGGGGGCGGGGCGGGGAGCTGTTTTTT
d_call: TRBD2
clone_size: few
v_call: TRBV20-1
j_call: TRBJ2-2

cdr3_aa: CAIHNGSGANVLTF
cdr3_nt: TGTGCCATCCATAACGGCTCTGGGGCCAACGTCCTGACTTTC
d_call: .
clone_size: many
v_call: TRBV10-3
j_call: TRBJ2-6

cdr3_aa: CASSSRDGGPNEQFF
cdr3_nt: TGTGCCAGCAGTTCCCGGGACGGGGGTCCGAATGAGCAGTTCTTC
d_call: .
clone_size: many
v_call: TRBV6-6
j_call: TRBJ2-1

cdr3_aa: CASRNGGASLGYEQYF
cdr3_nt: TGTGCCAGCAGAAACGGGGGGGCATCGCTTGGGTACGAGCAGTACTTC
d_call: TRBD2
clone_size: .
v_call: TRBV6-1
j_call: TRBJ2-7

cdr3_aa: CSARDRQGRLSIAEAFF
cdr3_nt: TGCAGTGCTAGAGACCGACAGGGAAGATTGTCGATAGCTGAAGCTTTCTTT
d_call: TRBD1
clone_size: .
v_call: TRBV20-1
j_call: TRBJ1-1

cdr3_aa: CASSLGTGQGYTF
cdr3_nt: TGTGCCAGCAGCCTCGGGACAGGGCAAGGCTACACCTTC
d_call: TRBD1
clone_size: .
v_call: TRBV7-9
j_call: TRBJ1-2

cdr3_aa: CASSLDLTGAYEQYF
cdr3_nt: TGTGCCAGCAGTTTAGACCTAACAGGGGCCTACGAGCAGTACTTC
d_call: TRBD1
clone_size: .
v_call: TRBV28
j_call: TRBJ2-7

cdr3_aa: CASSDRDPNAAHYEQYF
cdr3_nt: TGCGCCAGCAGTGACCGTGACCCAAACGCCGCACACTACGAGCAGTACTTC
d_call: .
clone_size: few
v_call: TRBV10-1
j_call: TRBJ2-7

cdr3_aa: CASSPDTDRGETQYF
cdr3_nt: TGTGCCAGCAGCCCGGATACCGATAGGGGAGAGACCCAGTACTTC
d_call: .
clone_size: few
v_call: TRBV7-9
j_call: TRBJ2-5

cdr3_aa: CASSLSGAEDNEQFF
cdr3_nt: TGTGCCAGCAGCTTAAGTGGGGCGGAAGACAATGAGCAGTTCTTC
d_call: .
clone_size: .
v_call: TRBV7-2
j_call: TRBJ2-1

cdr3_aa: CASSLSTALNEKLFF
cdr3_nt: TGTGCCAGCAGCTTATCGACCGCCCTTAATGAAAAACTGTTTTTT
d_call: .
clone_size: few
v_call: TRBV7-9
j_call: TRBJ1-4

cdr3_aa: CASSKTLAGYYNEQFF
cdr3_nt: TGTGCCAGCAGCAAAACCCTAGCGGGATACTACAATGAGCAGTTCTTC
d_call: TRBD2
clone_size: few
v_call: TRBV14
j_call: TRBJ2-1

cdr3_aa: CASSLAPGTPTEQYF
cdr3_nt: TGTGCCAGCAGCTTAGCTCCCGGGACTCCTACCGAGCAGTACTTC
d_call: .
clone_size: few
v_call: TRBV7-8
j_call: TRBJ2-7

cdr3_aa: CSVVGDSNYGYTF
cdr3_nt: TGCAGCGTTGTCGGGGACAGCAACTATGGCTACACCTTC
d_call: TRBD1
clone_size: few
v_call: TRBV29-1
j_call: TRBJ1-2

cdr3_aa: CAWSVGGSQETQYF
cdr3_nt: TGTGCCTGGAGTGTAGGCGGGTCCCAAGAGACCCAGTACTTC
d_call: .
clone_size: .
v_call: TRBV30
j_call: TRBJ2-5

cdr3_aa: CASSQVLRGRGEKLFF
cdr3_nt: TGTGCCAGCAGCCAAGTCTTGAGGGGGCGAGGCGAAAAACTGTTTTTT
d_call: TRBD1
clone_size: .
v_call: TRBV14
j_call: TRBJ1-4

cdr3_aa: CASSLARGDRASF
cdr3_nt: TGTGCCAGCAGCTTAGCCCGGGGGGACAGGGCGTCATTC
d_call: TRBD1
clone_size: .
v_call: TRBV7-8
j_call: TRBJ2-7

cdr3_aa: CAISPYVSAGGPAGELFF
cdr3_nt: TGTGCCATCAGTCCCTACGTTTCCGCGGGAGGGCCCGCCGGGGAGCTGTTTTTT
d_call: TRBD2
clone_size: .
v_call: TRBV12-3/TRBV12-4
j_call: TRBJ2-2

cdr3_aa: CASSATAPVGNTIYF
cdr3_nt: TGTGCCAGCAGTGCGACAGCGCCGGTCGGAAACACCATATATTTT
d_call: .
clone_size: .
v_call: TRBV2
j_call: TRBJ1-3

cdr3_aa: CASSLRRSSGANVLTF
cdr3_nt: TGTGCCAGCAGCTTAAGGAGGAGCTCTGGGGCCAACGTCCTGACTTTC
d_call: .
clone_size: few
v_call: TRBV7-9
j_call: TRBJ2-6

cdr3_aa: CASSFTPGPGTGYEQYF
cdr3_nt: TGTGCCAGCAGTTTCACCCCAGGTCCCGGGACAGGGTACGAGCAGTACTTC
d_call: TRBD1
clone_size: many
v_call: TRBV27
j_call: TRBJ2-7

cdr3_aa: CASSTGTGGRLGEQYF
cdr3_nt: TGTGCCAGCAGTACCGGGACAGGGGGCCGCTTGGGCGAGCAGTACTTC
d_call: TRBD1
clone_size: .
v_call: TRBV28
j_call: TRBJ2-7

cdr3_aa: CASSYRDRGPYEQYF
cdr3_nt: TGTGCCAGCAGTTACCGGGACAGGGGGCCCTACGAGCAGTACTTC
d_call: TRBD1
clone_size: many
v_call: TRBV6-5
j_call: TRBJ2-7

cdr3_aa: CSAPPTGSSYEQYF
cdr3_nt: TGCAGTGCCCCCCCAACAGGGAGCTCCTACGAGCAGTACTTC
d_call: .
clone_size: few
v_call: TRBV20-1
j_call: TRBJ2-7

cdr3_aa: CASRDGDNLGTYEQYF
cdr3_nt: TGTGCCAGCAGAGACGGGGACAACCTGGGGACCTACGAGCAGTACTTC
d_call: .
clone_size: .
v_call: TRBV6-2/TRBV6-3
j_call: TRBJ2-7

cdr3_aa: CASSERTVTGELFF
cdr3_nt: TGTGCCAGCAGTGAACGTACAGTCACCGGGGAGCTGTTTTTT
d_call: .
clone_size: .
v_call: TRBV2
j_call: TRBJ2-2

cdr3_aa: CATNRDIAYGYTF
cdr3_nt: TGTGCCACCAACCGGGACATAGCCTATGGCTACACCTTC
d_call: .
clone_size: .
v_call: TRBV21-1
j_call: TRBJ1-2

cdr3_aa: CASSLATSGIHDNEQFF
cdr3_nt: TGTGCCAGCAGCTTAGCCACTAGCGGGATCCATGACAATGAGCAGTTCTTC
d_call: TRBD2
clone_size: many
v_call: TRBV11-2
j_call: TRBJ2-1

cdr3_aa: CASTLGQGLGYTF
cdr3_nt: TGTGCCAGCACACTAGGACAGGGTTTGGGCTACACCTTC
d_call: TRBD1
clone_size: few
v_call: TRBV3-1
j_call: TRBJ1-2

cdr3_aa: CSARDHRLAVEQYF
cdr3_nt: TGCAGTGCTAGAGATCACAGACTAGCTGTCGAGCAGTACTTC
d_call: TRBD2
clone_size: .
v_call: TRBV20-1
j_call: TRBJ2-7

cdr3_aa: CSVEGQANEQFF
cdr3_nt: TGCAGCGTTGAAGGACAGGCGAATGAGCAGTTCTTC
d_call: .
clone_size: .
v_call: TRBV29-1
j_call: TRBJ2-1

cdr3_aa: CASSGTQGPYEQYF
cdr3_nt: TGTGCCAGCAGTGGAACACAGGGTCCCTACGAGCAGTACTTC
d_call: .
clone_size: many
v_call: TRBV12-3/TRBV12-4
j_call: TRBJ2-7

cdr3_aa: CASSSQLRAYNEQFF
cdr3_nt: TGTGCCAGCAGCTCGCAATTGAGGGCCTACAATGAGCAGTTCTTC
d_call: .
clone_size: few
v_call: TRBV12-3/TRBV12-4
j_call: TRBJ2-1

cdr3_aa: CASSPRGSYQETQYF
cdr3_nt: TGTGCCAGCAGCCCGCGAGGCAGCTACCAAGAGACCCAGTACTTC
d_call: .
clone_size: few
v_call: TRBV11-1
j_call: TRBJ2-5

cdr3_aa: CASGGTGFRGETQYF
cdr3_nt: TGTGCCAGCGGTGGGACAGGGTTCCGGGGGGAGACCCAGTACTTC
d_call: TRBD1
clone_size: .
v_call: TRBV6-1
j_call: TRBJ2-5

cdr3_aa: CASNRENSYEQYF
cdr3_nt: TGCGCCAGCAACAGGGAAAACTCCTACGAGCAGTACTTC
d_call: .
clone_size: few
v_call: TRBV5-1
j_call: TRBJ2-7

cdr3_aa: CASSQITRGEETQYF
cdr3_nt: TGTGCCAGCAGCCAGATAACTAGGGGGGAAGAGACCCAGTACTTC
d_call: .
clone_size: many
v_call: TRBV3-1
j_call: TRBJ2-5

cdr3_aa: CASSTKREVTPDTQYF
cdr3_nt: TGTGCCAGCTCAACGAAGCGGGAGGTGACGCCAGATACGCAGTATTTT
d_call: TRBD2
clone_size: few
v_call: TRBV18
j_call: TRBJ2-3

cdr3_aa: CASSQRTSGNTGELFF
cdr3_nt: TGTGCCAGCAGCCAAAGGACTAGCGGTAACACCGGGGAGCTGTTTTTT
d_call: TRBD2
clone_size: few
v_call: TRBV11-1
j_call: TRBJ2-2

cdr3_aa: CASSVYWGTGELFF
cdr3_nt: TGTGCCAGCAGCGTTTACTGGGGCACCGGGGAGCTGTTTTTT
d_call: .
clone_size: few
v_call: TRBV3-1
j_call: TRBJ2-2

cdr3_aa: CASSHGNTIYF
cdr3_nt: TGTGCCAGCAGCCATGGGAACACCATATATTTT
d_call: .
clone_size: few
v_call: TRBV7-9
j_call: TRBJ1-3

cdr3_aa: CASRLLIPSYNEQFF
cdr3_nt: TGTGCCAGCAGACTCCTAATACCCTCCTACAATGAGCAGTTCTTC
d_call: .
clone_size: few
v_call: TRBV27
j_call: TRBJ2-1

cdr3_aa: CASSTPTGLQNIQYF
cdr3_nt: TGTGCCAGCAGCACCCCGACAGGGTTGCAAAACATTCAGTACTTC
d_call: TRBD1
clone_size: .
v_call: TRBV7-2
j_call: TRBJ2-4

cdr3_aa: CASSKLLWGVSTGELFF
cdr3_nt: TGTGCCAGTAGTAAGCTGCTATGGGGAGTTAGCACCGGGGAGCTGTTTTTT
d_call: .
clone_size: .
v_call: TRBV19
j_call: TRBJ2-2

cdr3_aa: CASSHRLNRDRPFYEQYF
cdr3_nt: TGTGCCAGCAGCCACCGTCTTAACCGGGACAGGCCCTTCTACGAGCAGTACTTC
d_call: TRBD1
clone_size: few
v_call: TRBV3-1
j_call: TRBJ2-7

cdr3_aa: CSVEGQGFTDTQYF
cdr3_nt: TGCAGCGTGGAGGGACAGGGCTTCACAGATACGCAGTATTTT
d_call: TRBD1
clone_size: .
v_call: TRBV29-1
j_call: TRBJ2-3

cdr3_aa: CASSLEVGLAGVTGELFF
cdr3_nt: TGTGCCAGCAGCTTAGAAGTCGGACTAGCGGGGGTCACCGGGGAGCTGTTTTTT
d_call: TRBD2
clone_size: .
v_call: TRBV11-3
j_call: TRBJ2-2

cdr3_aa: CASSLFWSNTGELFF
cdr3_nt: TGTGCCAGCAGCTTATTCTGGAGCAACACCGGGGAGCTGTTTTTT
d_call: .
clone_size: .
v_call: TRBV7-6
j_call: TRBJ2-2

cdr3_aa: CACCQGIRGTGELFF
cdr3_nt: TGTGCCTGCTGCCAAGGAATCCGGGGCACCGGGGAGCTGTTTTTT
d_call: .
clone_size: .
v_call: TRBV3-1
j_call: TRBJ2-2